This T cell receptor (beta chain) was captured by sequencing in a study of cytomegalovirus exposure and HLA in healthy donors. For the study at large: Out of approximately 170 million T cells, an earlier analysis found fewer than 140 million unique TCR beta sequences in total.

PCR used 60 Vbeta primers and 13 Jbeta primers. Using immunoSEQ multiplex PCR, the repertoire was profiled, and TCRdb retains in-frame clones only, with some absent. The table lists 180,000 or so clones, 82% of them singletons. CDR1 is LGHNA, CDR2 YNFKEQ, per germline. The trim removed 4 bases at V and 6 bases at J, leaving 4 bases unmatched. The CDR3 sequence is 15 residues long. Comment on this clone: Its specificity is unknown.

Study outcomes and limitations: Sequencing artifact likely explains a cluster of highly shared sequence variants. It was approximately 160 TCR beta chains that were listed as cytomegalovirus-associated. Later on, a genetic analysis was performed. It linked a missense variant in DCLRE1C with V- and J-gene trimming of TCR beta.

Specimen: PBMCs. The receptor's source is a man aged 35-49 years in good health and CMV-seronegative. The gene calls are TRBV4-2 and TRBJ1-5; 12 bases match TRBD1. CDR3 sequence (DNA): TGTGCCAGCAGCCTCGGGACAGGGGGCGGTCAGCCCCAGCATTTT. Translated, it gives CASSLGTGGGQPQHF.